The next 9 T cell receptor beta chains were all read from a single sample in a study of a mutant IDH1 vaccine in newly diagnosed glioma. Time point of the sample: week 47, end of study. Each vaccine dose was 300 ug of mutant IDH1 20-mer peptide, with topical imiquimod. Profiled with immunoSEQ multiplex PCR; TCRdb holds only in-frame clones, not every one. The table has under 60,000 clones, around 80% seen once; the top ten hold 4.9%. For these receptors, no antigen is known. Material: PBMCs, obtained from a glioma patient whose treatment included an IDH1 peptide vaccine. The receptors come from a woman aged 40 to 50 with glioma. Some clones in this sample may be carry-over from other donors' samples.

The rearrangement links TRBV2 to TRBJ1-4, with D possibly being TRBD1 (5 bases). V gave up 2 bases and J gave up 4 bases, with 11 bases separating them. CDR1 SNHLY and CDR2 FYNNEI come from the germline V gene. The CDR3 spans 15 residues. Written as DNA, the CDR3 is TGTGCCAGCAGTGAATACGGGGGTAGTAATGAAAAACTGTTTTTT. As protein: CASSEYGGSNEKLFF.

The chain is built from TRBV5-1 and TRBJ1-2; perhaps TRBD1 as D (5 bases). The CDR3 length is 14 residues. The germline V gene has CDR1 SGHRS and CDR2 YFSETQ. Between the trimmed V and J ends, which lost 5 bases and 4 bases, there was a span of 15 bases. CDR3 in DNA: TGCGCCAGCAGAAACCGGGACGGCACCTATGGCTACACCTTC. Its translation: CASRNRDGTYGYTF.

V and J are TRBV19 and TRBJ1-5; D gene uncertain. The V gene's germline CDR1 is LNHDA and CDR2 SQIVND (reference sequence). V was shortened by 5 bases and J by 2 bases, with 10 bases between the two germline ends. This CDR3 comprises 14 residues. CDR3 in DNA: TGTGCCAGTAGTCGGGCAGGCGGCAATCAGCCCCAGCATTTT. It specifies CASSRAGGNQPQHF.

This chain joins TRBV6-5 and TRBJ2-7; maybe TRBD2 (5 bases). The V and J ends lost 6 bases and 7 bases respectively, with 10 bases between them. The CDR3 runs 11 residues. Germline CDR1 reads MNHEY; CDR2 reads SVGAGI. CDR3 in DNA: TGTGCCAGCAGCTTGTCGGGGGAGCAGTACTTC. The encoded protein is CASSLSGEQYF.

V gene TRBV29-1 combines with J gene TRBJ2-7, with 7 bases matching TRBD1. The CDR3 is 12 residues long. Germline CDR1 is SQVTM and CDR2 is ANQGSEA. J was trimmed by 3 bases and V by 5 bases; bases with no gene match: 4. The CDR3 sequence is CSVRDSIYEQYF. CDR3 in DNA: TGCAGCGTTCGGGACAGTATCTACGAGCAGTACTTC.

The chain is built from TRBV27 and TRBJ1-1; TRBD1 might be the D (5 bases). The CDR3 has 15 amino acids. V shed 0 bases and J shed 5 bases, with 13 bases lying between them. The germline V gene encodes CDR1 MNHEY and CDR2 SMNVEV (reference sequence). Here the CDR3 reads CASSLSGGIGTEAFF. CDR3 bases: TGTGCCAGCAGTTTATCGGGGGGGATAGGGACTGAAGCTTTCTTT.

V usage is TRBV7-9 and J usage is TRBJ1-1; 7 nucleotides align to TRBD1. V was clipped by 5 bases and J by 5 bases; unmatched bases: 8. CDR3 length: 14 residues. Germline CDR1 reads SEHNR; CDR2 reads FQNEAQ (reference sequence). The CDR3 DNA reads as TGTGCCAGCAGCCTACCGGGACAGTGGACTGAAGCTTTCTTT. As protein: CASSLPGQWTEAFF. The complete variable domain, with remaining parts taken from reference TRBV7-9 and TRBJ1-1, reads DTGVSQNPRHKITKRGQNVTFRCDPISEHNRLYWYRQTLGQGPEFLTYFQNEAQLEKSRLLSDRFSAERPKGSFSTLEIQRTEQGDSAMYLCASSLPGQWTEAFFGQGTRLTVV.

The chain is built from TRBV12-5 and TRBJ1-2, with D perhaps TRBD1 (5 bases). The germline CDR1 and CDR2 sequences are LGHNT and FRNRAP. This CDR3 is built from 15 residues. V lost 3 bases, J lost 4 bases, and 15 bases lay in between. CDR3 residues: CASGFQGGSIYGYTF. In DNA form, the CDR3 reads TGTGCTAGTGGTTTTCAGGGAGGGAGTATCTATGGCTACACCTTC.

The chain employs TRBV18 and TRBJ2-6; perhaps TRBD1 as D (6 bases). The CDR3 totals 16 residues. V shed 3 bases and J shed 0 bases, with 9 bases lying between them. Germline assignment: CDR1 KGHSH and CDR2 LQKENI. CDR3 loop: CASSPTGFSGANVLTF. The CDR3 DNA reads as TGTGCCAGCTCACCGACAGGATTCTCTGGGGCCAACGTCCTGACTTTC.